One sample yielded the 25 T cell receptor beta chains listed below, sequenced in a study of CD8 T cells in ankylosing spondylitis. MiXCR was run by TCRdb on the 5' RACE reads, yielding one entry per CDR3 protein. The sample records 380,000 or so distinct CDR3 sequences, 20% being singletons. The sequencing sample was made of blood, either unsorted or a sorted T cell fraction (not recorded which). All receptors derive from a male donor with ankylosing spondylitis or in good health (not recorded which).

The rearrangement links TRBV19 to TRBJ1-5, with D unclear. Between the trimmed V and J ends, which lost 6 bases and 2 bases, there was a span of 14 bases. CDR1 LNHDA and CDR2 SQIVND come from the germline V gene (reference sequence). This CDR3 has 15 amino acids. The DNA for the CDR3 is TGTGCCAGTAGACCTCAAAGGGCGGGCAATCAGCCCCAGCATTTT. It specifies CASRPQRAGNQPQHF. The full variable domain, in which reference TRBV19 and TRBJ1-5 provide the parts outside the CDR3, is DGGITQSPKYLFRKEGQNVTLSCEQNLNHDAMYWYRQDPGQGLRLIYYSQIVNDFQKGDIAEGYSVSREKKESFPLTVTSAQKNPTAFYLCASRPQRAGNQPQHFGDGTRLSIL.

This clonotype was counted a few times. V is TRBV4-1 and J is TRBJ2-7; 7 bases map to TRBD1. V lost 0 bases, J lost 2 bases, and 7 bases stayed unmatched. This CDR3 comprises 16 residues. Germline loops: CDR1 MGHRA, CDR2 YSYEKL. The CDR3 region is CASSQEPRQGTYEQYF. The CDR3 DNA is TGCGCCAGCAGCCAAGAGCCCCGACAGGGTACCTACGAGCAGTACTTC.

This clonotype was counted only a few times. The chain couples TRBV29-1 to TRBJ2-7, with D tentatively TRBD1 (5 bases). V was clipped by 0 bases and J by 3 bases, with 9 bases between them. Germline V gene sequence: CDR1 SQVTM, CDR2 ANQGSEA. The CDR3 spans 13 residues. Here the CDR3 DNA reads TGCAGCGTTGAAGAAGGGGATAGCTACGAGCAGTACTTC. Its protein is CSVEEGDSYEQYF.

This clonotype has a count of ten or more. This chain joins TRBV20-1 and TRBJ2-1; 10 bases match TRBD2. The CDR3 is 14 amino acids. Germline V gene lookup returns CDR1 DFQATT and CDR2 SNEGSKA (reference sequence). V lost 5 bases and J lost 8; bases outside the gene matches: 9. CDR3 sequence (DNA): TGCAGTGCTCCTTTTAGCGGGGGGTCAGATGAGCAGTTCTTC. It encodes CSAPFSGGSDEQFF.

This clonotype was observed a few times. The rearrangement uses TRBV12-3 or TRBV12-4 and TRBJ2-5; 7 bases align to TRBD1. This CDR3 spans 15 amino acids. V shed 6 bases, J shed 2 bases, and the junction held 9 bases outside the gene matches. The CDR3 is CASSSPGQPQETQYF. DNA of the CDR3: TGTGCCAGCAGCAGCCCGGGACAGCCACAAGAGACCCAGTACTTC.

This clonotype has more than one count but fewer than ten. The chain has TRBV4-1 and TRBJ2-2, with D possibly TRBD1 on 6 matching bases. Trimming cost V 2 bases and J 1 base, with 11 bases left between them. The length of the CDR3 is 16 residues. CDR1 and CDR2 from the germline V gene are MGHRA and YSYEKL. CDR3 in amino acids: CASSQPPDRNTGELFF. The DNA for the CDR3 is TGCGCCAGCAGCCAACCTCCGGACAGGAACACCGGGGAGCTGTTTTTT.

The chain has TRBV12-3 or TRBV12-4 and TRBJ2-5, with D uncertain. CDR3 length equals 13 residues. V was trimmed by 5 bases and J by 1 base, leaving 8 bases between them. In DNA, the CDR3 is TGTGCCAGCAGTGGGGAAGTCCAAGAGACCCAGTACTTC. Its protein is CASSGEVQETQYF.

This clonotype came up a few times. The V gene is TRBV11-2, the J gene TRBJ2-1; D gene ambiguous. The CDR3 runs to 14 residues. The germline V gene has CDR1 SGHAT and CDR2 FQNNGV. The ends were cut back, 1 base at V and 5 bases at J, with 9 bases in the middle. CDR3 loop: CASSLVHPNNEQFF. The DNA of the CDR3 is TGTGCCAGCAGCTTAGTTCACCCAAACAATGAGCAGTTCTTC.

The chain combines TRBV12-3 or TRBV12-4 with TRBJ2-5; 9 bases line up with TRBD1. The CDR3 covers 14 residues. V shed 6 bases, J shed 5 bases, and the junction held 7 bases outside the gene matches. The CDR3 protein is CASSPGQGYETQYF. The CDR3 bases are TGTGCCAGCAGCCCGGGACAGGGATACGAGACCCAGTACTTC.

This clonotype has a handful of counts. The chain recombines TRBV3-1 with TRBJ2-5; the match to TRBD2 covers 10 bases. The CDR3 length is 19 residues. V was pared by 0 bases and J by 4 bases, with 14 bases of the junction left unmatched. The germline CDR1 and CDR2 sequences are LGHDT and YNNKEL (reference sequence). In DNA form, the CDR3 reads TGTGCCAGCAGCCAAGACCGCAAGCGGGGGGGCTTTCTTCTAGAGACCCAGTACTTC. Encoded protein: CASSQDRKRGGFLLETQYF.

The chain is built from TRBV24-1 and TRBJ2-5; D ambiguous. Trimming removed 10 bases at V and 0 bases at J, with 14 bases between. Germline V CDR1 and CDR2: KGHDR, SFDVKD. The CDR3 totals 14 residues. In nucleotides, the CDR3 is TGTGCCACATCCCCAGGACGGGACCAAGAGACCCAGTACTTC. Translation: CATSPGRDQETQYF.

This clonotype has at least ten counts. V and J are TRBV27 and TRBJ1-1; D ambiguous. Germline V gene lookup returns CDR1 MNHEY and CDR2 SMNVEV (reference sequence). This CDR3 comprises 13 residues. V lost 8 bases and J 4 bases, leaving 14 bases between the germline ends. This chain's CDR3 is CASSFGEVTEAFF. The CDR3, as DNA: TGTGCCAGCTCTTTTGGAGAGGTCACTGAAGCTTTCTTT.

The V and J genes are TRBV15 and TRBJ2-7; no reliable D call. This CDR3 contains 13 residues. Germline CDR1 reads LNHNV; CDR2 reads YYDKDF (reference sequence). Trimming took 0 bases from V and 9 from J, leaving 12 bases between them. The CDR3 here is CATSRDWTSGQYF. Written as DNA, the CDR3 is TGTGCCACCAGCAGAGATTGGACGTCGGGGCAGTACTTC.

The chain joins TRBV11-2 to TRBJ1-2; 10 bases align to TRBD1. From germline, CDR1 is SGHAT and CDR2 FQNNGV. CDR3 length: 14 residues. Trimming removed 6 bases from V and 8 bases from J; junction bases left unmatched: 9. The CDR3 loop reads CASREGQGTGGYTF. CDR3 nucleotide sequence: TGTGCCAGCAGGGAGGGACAGGGGACCGGGGGCTACACCTTC.

This clonotype has a count of ten or more. The rearrangement uses TRBV13 and TRBJ2-7; TRBD1 matches at 8 bases. Germline assignment: CDR1 PRHDT and CDR2 FYEKMQ (reference sequence). This CDR3 is built from 14 residues. Trimming at V came to 2 bases and at J to 1 base, leaving 1 base not matched to a gene. The chain's CDR3 is CASSLNRGSYEQYF. The CDR3 nucleotides read TGTGCCAGCAGCTTAAACAGGGGGTCCTACGAGCAGTACTTC.

This chain uses TRBV12-3 or TRBV12-4 with TRBJ2-7, with a weak D call TRBD2 (6 bases). With 3 bases removed from V and 6 bases from J, the gap between germline ends came to 18 bases. The CDR3 loop spans 15 amino acids. In DNA, the CDR3 is TGTGCCAGCAGTTTCGGCAGGGACTTCATATCCGAGCAGTACTTC. This translates into CASSFGRDFISEQYF.

This clonotype was detected a few times. The CDR3 is CASSLVFSLTSDTQYF. The CDR3, as DNA: TGTGCCAGCAGCTTAGTCTTTAGCCTGACGTCAGATACGCAGTATTTT. This rearrangement joins TRBV7-2 to TRBJ2-3; D not resolved. The CDR3 has 16 residues. Trimming took off 1 base at V and 4 bases at J, with 15 bases between the two ends. Germline loops: CDR1 SGHTA, CDR2 FQGNSA.

This clonotype was counted between two and nine times. The genes are TRBV12-3 or TRBV12-4 and TRBJ2-1; 7 bases align to TRBD2. After removal of 5 bases from V and 7 bases from J, the junction contained 5 bases not matched to a gene. The CDR3 sequence is 13 residues long. CDR3 loop: CASSVGTNNEQFF. For the CDR3, the DNA is TGTGCCAGCAGTGTTGGGACTAATAATGAGCAGTTCTTC.

This chain connects TRBV7-9 to TRBJ2-3; possibly TRBD2 for D (5 bases). CDR1 SEHNR and CDR2 FQNEAQ come from the germline V gene (reference sequence). Trimming stripped 4 bases from V and 2 bases from J, with 16 bases between. The CDR3 covers 16 residues. The CDR3 nucleotides are TGTGCCAGCAGCTCACTACGGGGAGACCTCACAGATACGCAGTATTTT. Protein sequence: CASSSLRGDLTDTQYF.

The chain uses TRBV25-1 and TRBJ2-2; D remains unclear. The CDR3 is 11 residues long. CDR1 is MGHDK and CDR2 is SYGVNS in the germline V gene. The ends were cut back, 8 bases at V and 7 bases at J, with 8 bases in the middle. CDR3 nucleotide sequence: TGTGCCAGCCTATTCGTCGGGGAGCTGTTTTTT. As protein: CASLFVGELFF. The full variable domain, completed using reference TRBV25-1 and TRBJ2-2, is EADIYQTPRYLVIGTGKKITLECSQTMGHDKMYWYQQDPGMELHLIHYSYGVNSTEKGDLSSESTVSRIRTEHFPLTLESARPSHTSQYLCASLFVGELFFGEGSRLTVL.

This clonotype was counted a few times. The chain joins TRBV20-1 to TRBJ2-3, with 7 nucleotides matching TRBD2. The CDR3 is 14 residues long. V dropped 6 bases and J dropped 6; count of bases not matched to a gene: 12. Looked up from germline, CDR1 is DFQATT and CDR2 is SNEGSKA (reference sequence). CDR3 loop: CSASLSWGGDTQYF. CDR3 bases: TGCAGTGCGTCACTAAGCTGGGGGGGGGATACGCAGTATTTT.

This clonotype was seen at least ten times. The chain recombines TRBV12-3 or TRBV12-4 with TRBJ2-7; D not certain. The CDR3 length is 12 residues. V was cut by 3 bases and J by 7 bases, with 10 bases left in between. This chain's CDR3 is CASSFSGREQYF. DNA of the CDR3: TGTGCCAGCAGTTTTTCAGGTAGAGAGCAGTACTTC.

The chain links TRBV4-1 to TRBJ1-5; no definite D call. Per the germline V gene, CDR1 is MGHRA and CDR2 is YSYEKL. Trimming shortened V by 1 base and J by 0 bases, and 7 bases separated the two germline ends. CDR3 length: 15 residues. This chain's CDR3 is CASSQAPNSNQPQHF. CDR3 in DNA: TGCGCCAGCAGCCAAGCCCCGAATAGCAATCAGCCCCAGCATTTT.

The chain links TRBV7-9 to TRBJ2-5, with D unclear. Germline CDR1 and CDR2: SEHNR and FQNEAQ (reference sequence). Trimming removed 2 bases from V and 2 bases from J, with 9 bases in between. The length of the CDR3 is 14 residues. Here the CDR3 reads CASSLQDTQETQYF. The CDR3, as DNA: TGTGCCAGCAGCTTACAGGATACACAAGAGACCCAGTACTTC.

This rearrangement joins TRBV15 to TRBJ2-2, with 7 bases aligning to TRBD1. Germline assignment: CDR1 LNHNV and CDR2 YYDKDF (reference sequence). The CDR3 has 16 amino acids. The ends lost 0 bases at V and 5 bases at J; junction bases unmatched: 6. CDR3 in DNA: TGTGCCACCAGCAGAGAAAACCCCAGGGGGACCGGGGAGCTGTTTTTT. Translating gives CATSRENPRGTGELFF.